This note documents a single TCR beta chain sequence. The antigen remains unidentified. This entry belongs to a study of cytomegalovirus exposure and HLA in healthy donors. Study-level background: A prior study identified 120 million or so unique TCR beta sequences from roughly 180 million T cells. Regarding the study as a whole: After further analysis at a later stage, around 17,000 TCR beta sequences were associated with HLA alleles at 0.05 false discovery rate.

This CDR3 contains 15 residues. Trimming removed 6 bases from V and 4 bases from J; junction bases left unmatched: 7. Germline-derived CDR1 and CDR2 are MDHEN and SYDVKM. The PCR used 60 Vbeta and 13 Jbeta primers. The assay was immunoSEQ multiplex PCR, and TCRdb's table has in-frame clones only and misses some. The repertoire includes roughly 190,000 clones, over 75% of them detected once, and approximately 10% sits in the top ten. Sequencing input: PBMCs. The origin of this receptor is a woman aged 45-60 years in good health and CMV-seropositive. V usage is TRBV28 and J usage is TRBJ1-5, with TRBD1 identical over 9 bases. The CDR3 sequence: CASSLGGTGNQPQHF. CDR3 sequence (DNA): TGTGCCAGCAGCTTGGGTGGGACAGGGAATCAGCCCCAGCATTTT.